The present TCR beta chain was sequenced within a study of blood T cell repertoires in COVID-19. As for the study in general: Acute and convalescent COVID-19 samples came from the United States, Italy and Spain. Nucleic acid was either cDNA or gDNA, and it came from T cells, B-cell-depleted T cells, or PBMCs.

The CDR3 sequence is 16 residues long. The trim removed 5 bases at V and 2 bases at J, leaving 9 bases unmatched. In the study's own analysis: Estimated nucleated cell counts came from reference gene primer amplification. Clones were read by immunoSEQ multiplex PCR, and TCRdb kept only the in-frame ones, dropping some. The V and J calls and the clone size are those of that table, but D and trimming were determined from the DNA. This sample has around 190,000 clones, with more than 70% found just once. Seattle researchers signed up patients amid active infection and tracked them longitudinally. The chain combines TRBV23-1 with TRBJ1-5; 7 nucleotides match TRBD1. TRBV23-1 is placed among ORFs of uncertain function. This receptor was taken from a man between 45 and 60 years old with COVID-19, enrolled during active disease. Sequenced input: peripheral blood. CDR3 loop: CASSYSRGTGNQPQHF. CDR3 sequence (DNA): TGCGCCAGCAGTTACTCACGGGGGACAGGCAATCAGCCCCAGCATTTT.